The 28 T cell receptor beta chains presented below share a single source sample, sequenced in a study of cytomegalovirus exposure and HLA in healthy donors (dated by TCRdb to between 2016 and 2019). Preparation of the library involved the immunoSEQ multiplex PCR assay. For the multiplex PCR, a mixture combining 60 forward primers for TCR Vbeta segments and 13 reverse primers for TCR Jbeta segments was used. This immuneACCESS table, as held by TCRdb, lists in-frame sequences with V and J called but not all clones. Of the missing ones, under half trace to an unresolved V gene in checked studies; the others have no known cause. Counted in this sample were roughly 100,000 clones; 78% of them appeared once. Around 1.3% of the sample goes to the ten largest clones. Sequenced: PBMCs. The receptors here all came from a man aged 30 to 39 in good health and CMV-seronegative.

In its sample, this clone was seen a few times. The chain recombines TRBV5-1 with TRBJ1-2; D might be TRBD1 (6 bases). CDR1 is SGHRS and CDR2 is YFSETQ in the germline V gene. V lost 6 bases, J lost 9 bases, and 21 bases lay in between. CDR3 size: 14 residues. The CDR3 DNA follows: TGCGCCAGCACCACACATGGGGCAGGGGATCGCTACACCTTC. This sequence encodes CASTTHGAGDRYTF. Full variable domain (missing parts from reference TRBV5-1 and TRBJ1-2): KAGVTQTPRYLIKTRGQQVTLSCSPISGHRSVSWYQQTPGQGLQFLFEYFSETQRNKGNFPGRFSGRQFSNSRSEMNVSTLELGDSALYLCASTTHGAGDRYTFGSGTRLTVV.

The chain uses TRBV19 and TRBJ1-5; TRBD1 is a possible D gene (6 bases). V was pared by 7 bases and J by 3 bases, with 13 bases between. This CDR3 is 14 amino acids long. CDR1 is LNHDA and CDR2 is SQIVND in the germline V gene (reference sequence). The CDR3 DNA reads as TGTGCCAGTATAGGGCACAGGGTCAATCAGCCCCAGCATTTT. The encoded protein is CASIGHRVNQPQHF. The full variable domain, its missing parts supplied by reference TRBV19 and TRBJ1-5, is DGGITQSPKYLFRKEGQNVTLSCEQNLNHDAMYWYRQDPGQGLRLIYYSQIVNDFQKGDIAEGYSVSREKKESFPLTVTSAQKNPTAFYLCASIGHRVNQPQHFGDGTRLSIL.

The chain recombines TRBV29-1 with TRBJ2-1; TRBD2 matches at 13 bases. CDR3 length: 17 residues. Per the germline V gene, CDR1 is SQVTM and CDR2 is ANQGSEA. The V segment lost 6 bases and the J segment 2 bases; nucleotides outside the gene matches: 10. CDR3 nucleotide sequence: TGCAGCGTAGACGGACTAGCGGGAGAACGAACCTACAATGAGCAGTTCTTC. Its protein product is CSVDGLAGERTYNEQFF.

J is TRBJ1-2 and V is TRBV7-9, with a weak D call TRBD1 (5 bases). This CDR3 has 14 amino acids. CDR1 is SEHNR and CDR2 is FQNEAQ in the germline V gene (reference sequence). V was pared by 5 bases and J by 3 bases, with 13 bases between. CDR3 amino acids: CASSTGAGYYGYTF. The CDR3 DNA reads as TGTGCCAGCAGCACTGGGGCGGGGTACTATGGCTACACCTTC.

The chain links TRBV7-2 to TRBJ1-5; unclear D gene. Trimming stripped 5 bases from V and 1 base from J, with 6 bases between. CDR1 is SGHTA and CDR2 is FQGNSA in the germline V gene. This CDR3 contains 13 residues. This CDR3 is CASSPQSNQPQHF. In nucleotides, the CDR3 is TGTGCCAGCAGCCCACAGAGCAATCAGCCCCAGCATTTT.

The V and J genes are TRBV9 and TRBJ1-2; no firm D call. This CDR3 contains 14 residues. CDR1 is SGDLS, CDR2 YYNGEE, per germline. V lost 0 bases, J lost 5 bases, and 11 bases lay in between. DNA for the CDR3: TGTGCCAGCAGCGTAGGGCCCGGGGAGTATGGCTACACCTTC. Encoded protein: CASSVGPGEYGYTF.

This sequence joins TRBV6-4 and TRBJ2-2; the match to TRBD2 covers 8 bases. Looked up from germline, CDR1 is MRHNA and CDR2 is SNTAGT. Trimming cost V 3 bases and J 3 bases; bases outside gene matches: 0. The CDR3 extends over 14 amino acids. This chain's CDR3 is CASSEAGDTGELFF. The CDR3 DNA sequence: TGTGCCAGCAGTGAAGCGGGAGACACCGGGGAGCTGTTTTTT.

J is TRBJ2-2 and V is TRBV14, with a weak D call TRBD2 (5 bases). The CDR3 runs 15 residues. CDR1 is SGHDN and CDR2 is FVKESK in the germline V gene. With 0 bases removed from V and 4 bases from J, the gap between germline ends came to 9 bases. The CDR3 sequence is CASSQDGGFTGELFF. CDR3 nucleotides: TGTGCCAGCAGCCAAGACGGCGGGTTCACCGGGGAGCTGTTTTTT.

V is TRBV18 and J is TRBJ2-3; D is ambiguous. The V end lost 2 bases, the J end lost 1 base, and 10 bases lay between the germline ends. The germline CDR1 and CDR2 sequences are KGHSH and LQKENI. The CDR3 loop spans 15 amino acids. The CDR3 reads CASSPTPERTDTQYF. In nucleotides, the CDR3 is TGTGCCAGCTCACCAACACCAGAACGCACAGATACGCAGTATTTT.

The chain uses TRBV15 and TRBJ2-1, with 7 positions matching TRBD2. J lost 7 bases, V lost 0 bases, and 6 bases had no gene match. CDR1 LNHNV and CDR2 YYDKDF come from the germline V gene (reference sequence). The CDR3 sequence is 15 residues long. The CDR3 sequence: CATSRDRLAVNEQFF. The DNA of the CDR3 is TGTGCCACCAGCAGAGATAGACTAGCTGTGAATGAGCAGTTCTTC.

This clone has only one observation. The chain couples TRBV4-1 to TRBJ1-2; D remains unclear. Trimming cost V 2 bases and J 4 bases, with 11 bases left between them. Germline CDR1 is MGHRA and CDR2 is YSYEKL. The CDR3 has 14 residues. CDR3 protein: CASSQQASGYGYTF. The CDR3, as DNA: TGCGCCAGCAGCCAACAGGCTTCTGGCTATGGCTACACCTTC.

This chain connects TRBV5-1 to TRBJ1-2, with 12 bases matching TRBD1. Germline loops: CDR1 SGHRS, CDR2 YFSETQ. The CDR3 runs to 18 residues. Germline trimming cut 5 bases from V and 3 bases from J; bases unmatched to any gene: 14. The CDR3 sequence is CASRLTGTGGYSDYGYTF. The CDR3 nucleotides are TGCGCCAGCAGGCTAACCGGGACAGGGGGCTATAGCGACTATGGCTACACCTTC.

This chain uses TRBV6-6 with TRBJ1-2; tentatively, D is TRBD1 (6 bases). Germline V lookup: CDR1 MNHNY, CDR2 SVGAGI (reference sequence). V was clipped by 2 bases and J by 9 bases, with 13 bases between them. CDR3 length: 13 residues. CDR3 region: CASSYPGGVSYTF. The CDR3, as DNA: TGTGCCAGCAGTTACCCGGGGGGCGTTAGCTACACCTTC.

The CDR3 DNA is TGCGCCAGCAGCCAAACCAGGGTAGGATACTCGGGAAACACCATATATTTT. It specifies CASSQTRVGYSGNTIYF. V gene TRBV4-3 combines with J gene TRBJ1-3, with a tentative D call TRBD1 (5 bases). CDR1 LGHNA and CDR2 YSLEER come from the germline V gene. This CDR3 has 17 residues. Trimming pared 2 bases from V and 4 bases from J, leaving 18 bases between.

This rearrangement joins TRBV7-8 to TRBJ1-5; 8 bases agree with TRBD1. The CDR3 consists of 14 residues. Germline V gene data show CDR1 as SGHVS and CDR2 as FQNEAQ. V was pared by 4 bases and J by 9 bases, with 8 bases of the junction left unmatched. CDR3 sequence (DNA): TGTGCCAGCAGCTATCGGACAGGGTTAGGGCCCCAGCATTTT. Protein product: CASSYRTGLGPQHF.

This chain joins TRBV2 and TRBJ2-2, with D maybe TRBD2 (6 bases). CDR1 SNHLY and CDR2 FYNNEI come from the germline V gene. CDR3 length equals 14 residues. V was pared by 6 bases and J by 2 bases, with 10 bases between. CDR3 sequence reads: CASRPGTNTGELFF. CDR3 nucleotides: TGTGCCAGCAGACCCGGGACTAACACCGGGGAGCTGTTTTTT.

The chain couples TRBV28 to TRBJ1-3, with D perhaps matching TRBD1 (6 bases). The CDR3 spans 17 residues. The V end lost 6 bases, the J end lost 0 bases, and 18 bases lay between the germline ends. Germline V gene sequence: CDR1 MDHEN, CDR2 SYDVKM. The CDR3: CASRQDSPLLSGNTIYF. For the CDR3, the DNA is TGTGCCAGCAGGCAGGACAGCCCCCTTCTCTCTGGAAACACCATATATTTT.

The table lists this clone with a count of one. The genes are TRBV7-9 and TRBJ1-2; tentatively, D is TRBD1 (6 bases). There are 15 residues in the CDR3. Germline V gene sequence: CDR1 SEHNR, CDR2 FQNEAQ (reference sequence). The ends were cut back, 0 bases at V and 4 bases at J, with 12 bases in the middle. The CDR3 sequence: CASSLAQQGTYGYTF. The CDR3 region has the DNA TGTGCCAGCAGCTTAGCCCAGCAGGGGACCTATGGCTACACCTTC.

This chain joins TRBV7-6 and TRBJ1-3; the D is unclear. CDR1 and CDR2 from the germline V gene are SGHVS and FNYEAQ. V shed 0 bases and J shed 3 bases, with 12 bases lying between them. This CDR3 region has 16 residues. CDR3 bases: TGTGCCAGCAGCTTAGCTGCAGCGTCGCGTGGAAACACCATATATTTT. Its translation is CASSLAAASRGNTIYF.

The rearrangement joins TRBV5-4 to TRBJ2-5; 8 positions match TRBD2. CDR1 is SGHNT, CDR2 YYREEE, per germline (reference sequence). CDR3 length: 15 amino acids. V shed 0 bases and J 5 bases; nucleotides not matched to a gene: 6. CDR3 DNA: TGTGCCAGCAGCTTGGCGGGAGGGGTTTTCGAGACCCAGTACTTC. It codes for CASSLAGGVFETQYF.

This chain uses TRBV18 with TRBJ1-1; tentative D call: TRBD1 (6 bases). Deletions cut 5 bases from V and 2 bases from J, with 12 bases between. Germline CDR1 and CDR2: KGHSH and LQKENI. The CDR3 sequence is 14 residues long. The DNA of the CDR3 is TGTGCCAGCTCATCAGAGACAGGCAACACTGAAGCTTTCTTT. The encoded protein is CASSSETGNTEAFF.

The chain recombines TRBV4-2 with TRBJ1-5; the D gene is possibly TRBD1 (5 bases). CDR1 is LGHNA and CDR2 is YNFKEQ in the germline V gene. The CDR3 loop spans 15 amino acids. V lost 4 bases, J lost 2 bases, and 12 bases lay in between. Written as DNA, the CDR3 is TGTGCCAGCAGCCCCTCCAGGGTTGGCAATCAGCCCCAGCATTTT. It codes for CASSPSRVGNQPQHF.

This clone has just a few counts. V is TRBV7-9 and J is TRBJ2-7; no firm D call. CDR3 length equals 14 residues. The germline V and J ends were trimmed by 5 bases and 0 bases, with 11 bases remaining between them. CDR1 SEHNR and CDR2 FQNEAQ come from the germline V gene (reference sequence). CDR3 residues: CASSPKLSSYEQYF. CDR3 DNA: TGTGCCAGCAGCCCAAAACTGAGCTCCTACGAGCAGTACTTC.

The chain recombines TRBV28 with TRBJ1-3; the D gene is possibly TRBD1 (5 bases). The ends were cut back, 2 bases at V and 4 bases at J, with 12 bases in the middle. The germline gives CDR1 MDHEN, CDR2 SYDVKM. The CDR3 loop spans 15 amino acids. Here the CDR3 reads CASSLGANRGNTIYF. The CDR3 DNA sequence: TGTGCCAGCAGTTTAGGGGCAAACAGGGGAAACACCATATATTTT.

V usage is TRBV5-6 and J usage is TRBJ1-4, with unresolved D. Trimming removed 5 bases from V and 8 bases from J, with 10 bases in between. Germline CDR1 SGHDT, CDR2 YYEEEE. CDR3 length: 12 amino acids. The CDR3 sequence is CASSLREEKLFF. The CDR3 DNA reads as TGTGCCAGCAGTTTGAGAGAGGAAAAACTGTTTTTT.

The chain employs TRBV5-6 and TRBJ2-5, with D possibly being TRBD2 (5 bases). Looked up from germline, CDR1 is SGHDT and CDR2 is YYEEEE. The length of the CDR3 is 14 residues. The germline V and J ends were trimmed by 2 bases and 2 bases, with 10 bases remaining between them. CDR3 nucleotides: TGTGCCAGCAGCTTAGGACTTAAACAAGAGACCCAGTACTTC. Amino acid sequence: CASSLGLKQETQYF.

V is TRBV6-1 and J is TRBJ2-3; 9 bases are a match to TRBD2. This CDR3 has 13 residues. V was clipped by 9 bases and J by 5 bases; unmatched bases: 6. Germline CDR1 reads MNHNS; CDR2 reads SASEGT. Written as DNA, the CDR3 is TGTGCCAGTGCTAGCGGGGCGGAAGATACGCAGTATTTT. It codes for CASASGAEDTQYF.

This clone was observed a single time. V is TRBV10-1 and J is TRBJ2-5, with 10 nucleotides matching TRBD2. The CDR3 runs 15 residues. Germline lookup yields CDR1 WNHNN and CDR2 SYGVQD (reference sequence). V was pared by 0 bases and J by 4 bases, with 2 bases of the junction left unmatched. CDR3 protein: CASSESSSGGETQYF. DNA of the CDR3: TGCGCCAGCAGTGAGTCGTCTAGCGGGGGAGAGACCCAGTACTTC.